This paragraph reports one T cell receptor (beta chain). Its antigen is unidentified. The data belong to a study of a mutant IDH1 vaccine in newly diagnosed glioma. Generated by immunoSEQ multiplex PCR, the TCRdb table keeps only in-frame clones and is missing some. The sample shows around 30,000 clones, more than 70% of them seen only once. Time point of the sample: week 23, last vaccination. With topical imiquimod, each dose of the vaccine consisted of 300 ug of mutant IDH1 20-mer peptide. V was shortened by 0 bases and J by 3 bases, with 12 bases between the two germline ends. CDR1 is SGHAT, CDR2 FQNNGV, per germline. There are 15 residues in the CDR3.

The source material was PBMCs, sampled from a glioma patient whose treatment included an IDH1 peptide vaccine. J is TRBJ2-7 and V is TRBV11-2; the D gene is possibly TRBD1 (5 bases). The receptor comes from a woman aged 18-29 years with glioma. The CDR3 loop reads CASSLDPTDVYEQYF. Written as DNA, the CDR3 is TGTGCCAGCAGCTTAGATCCGACAGATGTCTACGAGCAGTACTTC.